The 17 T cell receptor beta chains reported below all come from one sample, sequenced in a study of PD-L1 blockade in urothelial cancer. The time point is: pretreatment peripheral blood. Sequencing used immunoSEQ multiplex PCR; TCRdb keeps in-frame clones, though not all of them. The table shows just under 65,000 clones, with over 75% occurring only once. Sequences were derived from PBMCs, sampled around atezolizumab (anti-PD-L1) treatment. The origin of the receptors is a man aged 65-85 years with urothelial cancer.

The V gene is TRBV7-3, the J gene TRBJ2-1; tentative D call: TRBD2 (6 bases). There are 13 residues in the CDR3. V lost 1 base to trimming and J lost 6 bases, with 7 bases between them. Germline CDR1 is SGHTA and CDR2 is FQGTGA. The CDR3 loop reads CASSLSGANEQFF. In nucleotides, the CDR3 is TGTGCCAGCAGCTTAAGCGGGGCCAATGAGCAGTTCTTC.

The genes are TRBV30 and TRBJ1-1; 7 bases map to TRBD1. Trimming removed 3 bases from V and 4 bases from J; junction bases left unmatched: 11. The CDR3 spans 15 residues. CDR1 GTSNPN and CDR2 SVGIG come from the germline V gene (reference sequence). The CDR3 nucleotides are TGTGCCTGGAGGTTGGAGCTAGGGACAGCCACTGAAGCTTTCTTT. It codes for CAWRLELGTATEAFF.

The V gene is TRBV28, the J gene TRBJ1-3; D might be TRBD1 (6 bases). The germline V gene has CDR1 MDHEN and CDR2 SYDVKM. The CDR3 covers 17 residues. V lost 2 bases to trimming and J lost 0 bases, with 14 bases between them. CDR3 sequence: CASSLGQSAFSGNTIYF. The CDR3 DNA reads TGTGCCAGCAGTTTAGGACAGAGCGCCTTCTCTGGAAACACCATATATTTT.

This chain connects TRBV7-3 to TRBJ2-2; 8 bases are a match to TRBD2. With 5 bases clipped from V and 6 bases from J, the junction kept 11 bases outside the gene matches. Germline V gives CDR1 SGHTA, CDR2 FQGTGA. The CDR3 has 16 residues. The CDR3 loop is CASSPGLAYKAGELFF. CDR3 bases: TGTGCCAGCAGCCCCGGACTAGCTTATAAAGCCGGGGAGCTGTTTTTT. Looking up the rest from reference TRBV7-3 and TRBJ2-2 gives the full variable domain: GAGVSQTPSNKVTEKGKYVELRCDPISGHTALYWYRQSLGQGPEFLIYFQGTGAADDSGLPNDRFFAVRPEGSVSTLKIQRTERGDSAVYLCASSPGLAYKAGELFFGEGSRLTVL.

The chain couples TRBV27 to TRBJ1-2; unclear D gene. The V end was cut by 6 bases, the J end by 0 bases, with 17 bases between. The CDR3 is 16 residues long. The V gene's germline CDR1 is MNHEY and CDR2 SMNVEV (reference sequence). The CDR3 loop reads CASSSTRAEANYGYTF. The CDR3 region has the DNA TGTGCCAGCAGCTCCACTAGGGCCGAAGCTAACTATGGCTACACCTTC.

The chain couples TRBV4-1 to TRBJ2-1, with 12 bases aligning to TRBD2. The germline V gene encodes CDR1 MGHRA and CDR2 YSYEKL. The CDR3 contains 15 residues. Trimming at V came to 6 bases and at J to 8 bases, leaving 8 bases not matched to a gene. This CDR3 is CASSSRTSGVDEQFF. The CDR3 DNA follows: TGCGCCAGCAGTTCTCGGACTAGCGGGGTCGATGAGCAGTTCTTC.

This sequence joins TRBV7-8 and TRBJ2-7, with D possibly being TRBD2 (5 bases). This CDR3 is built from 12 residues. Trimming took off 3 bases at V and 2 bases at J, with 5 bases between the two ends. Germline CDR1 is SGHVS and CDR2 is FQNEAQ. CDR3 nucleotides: TGTGCCAGCAGCTTCGGGACCTACGAGCAGTACTTC. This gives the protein CASSFGTYEQYF.

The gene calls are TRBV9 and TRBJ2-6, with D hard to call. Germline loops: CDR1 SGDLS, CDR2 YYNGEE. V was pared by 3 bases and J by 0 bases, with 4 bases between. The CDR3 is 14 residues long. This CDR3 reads CASSAFSGANVLTF. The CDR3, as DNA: TGTGCCAGCAGCGCCTTCTCTGGGGCCAACGTCCTGACTTTC.

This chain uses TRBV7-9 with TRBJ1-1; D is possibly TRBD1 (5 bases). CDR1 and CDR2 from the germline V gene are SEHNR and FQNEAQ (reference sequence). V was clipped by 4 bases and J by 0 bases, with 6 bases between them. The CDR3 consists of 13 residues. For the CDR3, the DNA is TGTGCCAGCAGCTCGACAGTGAACACTGAAGCTTTCTTT. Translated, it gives CASSSTVNTEAFF.

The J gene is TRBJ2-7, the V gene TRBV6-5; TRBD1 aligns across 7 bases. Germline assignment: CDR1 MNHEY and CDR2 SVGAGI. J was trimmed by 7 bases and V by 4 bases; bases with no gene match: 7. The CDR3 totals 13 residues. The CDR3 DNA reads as TGTGCCAGCAGTTCGGGACAGAGGCGGGAGCAGTACTTC. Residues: CASSSGQRREQYF.

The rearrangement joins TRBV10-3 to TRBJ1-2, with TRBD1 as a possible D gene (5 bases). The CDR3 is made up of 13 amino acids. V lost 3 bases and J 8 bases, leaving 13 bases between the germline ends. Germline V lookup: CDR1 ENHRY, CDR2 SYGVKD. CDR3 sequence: CAISDGTAGGYTF. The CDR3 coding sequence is TGTGCCATCAGTGACGGGACGGCGGGAGGCTACACCTTC.

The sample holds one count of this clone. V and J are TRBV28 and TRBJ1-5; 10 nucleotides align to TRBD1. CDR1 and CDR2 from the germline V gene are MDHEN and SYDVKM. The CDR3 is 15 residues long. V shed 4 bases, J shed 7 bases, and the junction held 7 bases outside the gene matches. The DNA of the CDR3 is TGTGCCAGCAGTTCACAGACAGGGGGCGGACAGCCCCAGCATTTT. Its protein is CASSSQTGGGQPQHF. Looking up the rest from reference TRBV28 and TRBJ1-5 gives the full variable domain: DVKVTQSSRYLVKRTGEKVFLECVQDMDHENMFWYRQDPGLGLRLIYFSYDVKMKEKGDIPEGYSVSREKKERFSLILESASTNQTSMYLCASSSQTGGGQPQHFGDGTRLSIL.

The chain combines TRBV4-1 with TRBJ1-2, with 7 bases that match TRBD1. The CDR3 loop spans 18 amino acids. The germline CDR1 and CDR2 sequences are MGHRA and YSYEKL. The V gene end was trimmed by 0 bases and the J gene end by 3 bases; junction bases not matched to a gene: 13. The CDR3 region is CASSQDVRGQGVDYGYTF. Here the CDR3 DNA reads TGCGCCAGCAGCCAAGATGTAAGGGGGCAAGGGGTTGACTATGGCTACACCTTC.

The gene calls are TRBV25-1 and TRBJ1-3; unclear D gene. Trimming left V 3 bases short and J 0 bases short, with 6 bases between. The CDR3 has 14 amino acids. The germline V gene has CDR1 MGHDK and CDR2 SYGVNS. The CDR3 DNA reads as TGTGCCAGCAGTGATCGGGTCTCTGGAAACACCATATATTTT. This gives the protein CASSDRVSGNTIYF.

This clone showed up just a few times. The CDR3 nucleotides read TGTGCCAGCAGCTTACCTGCAGATACGCAGTATTTT. Translating gives CASSLPADTQYF. The genes are TRBV7-6 and TRBJ2-3; D is unresolved. This CDR3 comprises 12 residues. V was trimmed by 2 bases and J by 4 bases, leaving 4 bases between them. The V gene's germline CDR1 is SGHVS and CDR2 FNYEAQ.

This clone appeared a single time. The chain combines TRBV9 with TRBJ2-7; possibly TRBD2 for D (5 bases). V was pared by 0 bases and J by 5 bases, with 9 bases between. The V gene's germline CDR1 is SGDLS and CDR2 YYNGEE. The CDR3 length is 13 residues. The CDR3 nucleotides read TGTGCCAGCAGCGTAGACCCCGGGAACGAGCAGTACTTC. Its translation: CASSVDPGNEQYF.

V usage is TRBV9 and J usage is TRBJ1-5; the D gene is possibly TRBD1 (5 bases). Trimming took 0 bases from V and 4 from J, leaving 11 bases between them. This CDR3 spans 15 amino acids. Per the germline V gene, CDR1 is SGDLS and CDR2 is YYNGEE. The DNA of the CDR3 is TGTGCCAGCAGCGTAGGGGCAGGGTGGAATCAGCCCCAGCATTTT. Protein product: CASSVGAGWNQPQHF. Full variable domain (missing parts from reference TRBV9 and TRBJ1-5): DSGVTQTPKHLITATGQRVTLRCSPRSGDLSVYWYQQSLDQGLQFLIQYYNGEERAKGNILERFSAQQFPDLHSELNLSSLELGDSALYFCASSVGAGWNQPQHFGDGTRLSIL.